The present T cell receptor (beta chain) was sequenced within a study of T cell repertoires in cytomegalovirus infection. Looking at the study overall: The public TCR beta signatures pointed to both CMV infection and matching HLA type.

TCRdb re-derived calls from the reads in MiXCR, one entry per CDR3 protein. The sample consists of about 680,000 distinct CDR3 sequences, approximately 24% of them appearing once. Concerning this clonotype: Its cognate antigen is unknown. This may come from a read error, since a much larger clone is one base off.

General study results and limits: There were HLA-C-restricted CMV-specific TCR beta clonotypes dominating the ex vivo response. Accumulated public TCR beta family frequency recognized individuals carrying CMV together with the relevant HLA.

CDR1 SGHVS and CDR2 FNYEAQ come from the germline V gene. This CDR3 spans 15 amino acids. Input material: CD8+ T cells from PBMCs. The J gene is TRBJ2-7, the V gene TRBV7-6; a weak D match, TRBD2 (5 bases). The origin of this receptor is a human donor in good health (CMV status not recorded). Some clones in this sample may be carry-over from other donors' samples. CDR3 sequence: CASCLSEGIAYEQYF. The CDR3 nucleotides read TGTGCCAGCTGCTTAAGTGAGGGAATCGCCTACGAGCAGTACTTC.